This T cell receptor beta chain was sequenced for a study of Graves' ophthalmopathy and Graves' hyperthyroidism. Aged 18 to 65, hyperthyroidism patients had new diagnoses of under 2 months' duration. Among the exclusions were patients with other autoimmune diseases, uncontrolled infections, pregnancy or lactation. There are many counts of this clonotype. The germline V gene encodes CDR1 SGHVS and CDR2 FQNEAQ. V lost 0 bases, J lost 14 bases, and 8 bases lay in between. This CDR3 spans 12 amino acids. For repertoire sequencing, the TCR beta CDR3 regions were amplified from RNA transcripts. HTBI primers were employed in first-round RT-PCR, then a second-round multiplex PCR followed. A single record per CDR3 protein comes from TCRdb applying MiXCR to the multiplex PCR reads. Of hundreds of thousands of distinct CDR3 sequences in the sample, over 15% were seen once.

This clonotype originated in a woman between 18 and 30 years old with stable Graves' hyperthyroidism. Sample: peripheral blood. The chain joins TRBV7-8 to TRBJ1-6, with unresolved D. The CDR3 protein is CASSLAWVTLHF. CDR3 sequence (DNA): TGTGCCAGCAGCTTAGCGTGGGTCACCCTCCACTTT.